This passage covers 2 T cell receptor beta chains from one sample sequenced in a study of early T cells in non-severe SARS-CoV-2 infection. TCRdb fed the 5' RACE reads into MiXCR, producing one record per CDR3 protein. The top ten clones hold 3.5% to 4% of a sample with fewer than 120,000 distinct CDR3 sequences, around 12% of them seen once. Sequences were derived from whole blood, sampled at baseline. These TCRs come from an adult who was a healthcare worker with PCR-confirmed SARS-CoV-2 infection or an uninfected control (not recorded which).

This sequence joins TRBV21-1 and TRBJ2-2; no check of the table's D call, TRBD2, against the DNA was made. TRBV21-1 constitutes a pseudogene. The CDR3 is 17 amino acids. As DNA, the CDR3 is TGTGCCAGCCCGGGACTAGCGGGCTTCGCGAACACCGGGGAGCTGTTTTTT. This sequence encodes CASPGLAGFANTGELFF.

In this sample, this clonotype turned up a few times. The chain recombines TRBV12-3 or TRBV12-4 with TRBJ1-6; D remains ambiguous. This CDR3 is built from 13 residues. V was trimmed by 1 base and J by 9 bases, leaving 7 bases between them. CDR3: CASSLGWGSPLHF. The CDR3 DNA sequence: TGTGCCAGCAGTTTAGGCTGGGGTTCACCCCTCCACTTT.